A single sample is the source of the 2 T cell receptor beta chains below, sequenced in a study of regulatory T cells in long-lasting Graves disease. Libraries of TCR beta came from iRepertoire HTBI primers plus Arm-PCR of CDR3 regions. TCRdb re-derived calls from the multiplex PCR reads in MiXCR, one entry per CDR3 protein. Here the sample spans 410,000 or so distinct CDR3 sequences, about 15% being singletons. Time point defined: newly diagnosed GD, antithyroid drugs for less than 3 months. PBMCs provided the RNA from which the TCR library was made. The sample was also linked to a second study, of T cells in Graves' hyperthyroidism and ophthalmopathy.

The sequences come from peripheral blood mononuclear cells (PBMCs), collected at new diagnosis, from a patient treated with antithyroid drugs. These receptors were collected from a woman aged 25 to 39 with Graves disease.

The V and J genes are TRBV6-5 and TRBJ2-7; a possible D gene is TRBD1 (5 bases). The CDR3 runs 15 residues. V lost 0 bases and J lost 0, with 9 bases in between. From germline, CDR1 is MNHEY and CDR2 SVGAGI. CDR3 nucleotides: TGTGCCAGCAGTTACTCTTACAGGAGCTCCTACGAGCAGTACTTC. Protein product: CASSYSYRSSYEQYF.

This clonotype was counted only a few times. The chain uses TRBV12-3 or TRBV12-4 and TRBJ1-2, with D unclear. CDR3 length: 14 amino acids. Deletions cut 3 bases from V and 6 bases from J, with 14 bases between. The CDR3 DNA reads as TGTGCCAGCAGTTTCCGTCGGGATTTTGATGGCTACACCTTC. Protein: CASSFRRDFDGYTF.